This T cell receptor (beta chain) appears in the sequencing data of a study of blood T cells in healthy people across ages. CDR1 and CDR2 from the germline V gene are MDHEN and SYDVKM. The V gene end was trimmed by 3 bases and the J gene end by 14 bases; junction bases not matched to a gene: 23. CDR3 size: 19 residues. Whole-study results and caveats: It was held that diversity estimates obtained from one million T cells represented underestimates.

This clonotype came up once. Its antigen is not known. For the second PCR, which ran for roughly 6 to 12 cycles, a sample-barcoded 5' primer and a J-beta primer mix were used. TCRdb used MiXCR to reprocess the 5' RACE reads, holding one entry per CDR3 protein. The sample carries around 1.5 million distinct CDR3 sequences, roughly 40% recorded once. The chain couples TRBV28 to TRBJ2-1; 12 bases align to TRBD2. This clonotype was sampled from a woman aged 18 to 35 in good health. Source material: blood. The CDR3 DNA is TGTGCCAGCAGTTTTCTAAAGATTCGACTAGCGGGGGCGCCTCGTGGGGAGTTCTTC. Translating it yields CASSFLKIRLAGAPRGEFF.